This TCR beta chain came from a study of human thymus T cells. Notes on the study in general: Biased V and J segment usage appeared in thymus and peripheral blood.

Clones were sequenced by immunoSEQ multiplex PCR, and TCRdb holds only the in-frame ones, with some missing. The profile covers about 60,000 clones, with 94% appearing a single time and 6% taken by the ten largest. The germline gives CDR1 SGDLS, CDR2 YYNGEE. This CDR3 region has 17 residues. V shed 3 bases, J shed 7 bases, and the junction held 14 bases outside the gene matches. The sample donors, healthy Finnish infants, were having corrective surgery for congenital heart defects. An approximately 0.45-1 mL peripheral blood aliquot was taken intraoperatively from four of eight donors. All available leukocytes, rather than a set cell count, yielded the blood DNA. A note on this clone: Its antigen remains unidentified.

This chain joins TRBV9 and TRBJ2-1, with 9 bases identical to TRBD2. The material sequenced was blood. The TCR comes from a boy in the first two years of life with a congenital heart defect but otherwise immunologically healthy. The CDR3 region is CASSAWTSAAQSNEQFF. CDR3 sequence (DNA): TGTGCCAGCAGCGCATGGACTAGCGCAGCGCAATCGAATGAGCAGTTCTTC.